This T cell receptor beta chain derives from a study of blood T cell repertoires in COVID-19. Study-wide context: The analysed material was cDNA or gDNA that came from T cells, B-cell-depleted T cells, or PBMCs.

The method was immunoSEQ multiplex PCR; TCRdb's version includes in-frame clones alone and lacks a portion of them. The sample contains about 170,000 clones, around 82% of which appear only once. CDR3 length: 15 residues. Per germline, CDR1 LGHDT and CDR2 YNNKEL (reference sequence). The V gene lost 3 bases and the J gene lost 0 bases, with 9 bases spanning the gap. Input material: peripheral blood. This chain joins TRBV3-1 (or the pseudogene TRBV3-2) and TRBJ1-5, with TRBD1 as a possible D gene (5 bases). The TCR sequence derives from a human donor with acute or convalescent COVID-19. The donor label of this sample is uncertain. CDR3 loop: CASSQATDSNQPQHF. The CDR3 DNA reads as TGTGCCAGCAGCCAGGCGACAGATAGCAATCAGCCCCAGCATTTT.